This T cell receptor beta chain was sequenced for a study of T cells after yellow fever vaccination. The study, taken as a whole, reports: Of the clonotypes, a small share occurred in both CD4 and CD8 compartments. The secondary T-cell response peaked on day 5, not day 15, but was weaker.

TCR cDNA, made by 5'RACE template switching, carried an added universal primer site and UMIs. Via MiXCR, TCRdb re-called the 5' RACE reads, giving one row per CDR3 protein. The sample lists 350,000 to 450,000 distinct CDR3 sequences, under 20% seen once, with 15% to 20% in the top ten. Of note for this clonotype: Its antigen remains unidentified.

The germline V gene has CDR1 LNHNV and CDR2 YYDKDF (reference sequence). This CDR3 spans 14 amino acids. The ends were cut back, 3 bases at V and 6 bases at J, with 11 bases in the middle. The clonotype comes from a man between 18 and 29 years old who received the YFV17D yellow fever vaccine. The sample consisted of PBMCs, taken before the yellow fever booster vaccination. This sequence joins TRBV15 and TRBJ2-2; no clear D gene. The CDR3 nucleotides read TGTGCCACCAGCAGTTCTTGGGTCGCCGGGGAGCTGTTTTTT. As protein: CATSSSWVAGELFF. Looking up the rest from reference TRBV15 and TRBJ2-2 gives the full variable domain: DAMVIQNPRYQVTQFGKPVTLSCSQTLNHNVMYWYQQKSSQAPKLLFHYYDKDFNNEADTPDNFQSRRPNTSFCFLDIRSPGLGDTAMYLCATSSSWVAGELFFGEGSRLTVL.